This T cell receptor (beta chain) derives from a study of cytomegalovirus exposure and HLA in healthy donors. Whole-study results and caveats: CMV serostatus was the only recorded immune exposure for donors. Later on, analysis showed that most CMV-associated TCR beta chains appeared to be HLA-restricted.

This CDR3 comprises 14 residues. J gave up 2 bases and V 5 bases, and 5 bases lay outside the gene matches. Per the germline V gene, CDR1 is PRHDT and CDR2 is FYEKMQ (reference sequence). In the PCR, 60 Vbeta and 13 Jbeta primers were used. The table came from immunoSEQ multiplex PCR; TCRdb's copy has only in-frame clones and leaves some out. Of around 90,000 clones listed, roughly 60% were seen once; the top ten hold around 5.5%. This clone was found once. Its matching antigen is unknown. The TCR originated in a woman aged 25-40 years in good health and CMV-seropositive. The chain couples TRBV13 to TRBJ1-1, with 7 bases that match TRBD1. The sequenced sample was PBMCs. The DNA for the CDR3 is TGTGCCAGCAGCCCGGGACAGAGTAACACTGAAGCTTTCTTT. This gives the protein CASSPGQSNTEAFF.